The 14 T cell receptor beta chains reported below all come from one sample, sequenced in a study of blood T cell repertoires in COVID-19 (TCRdb year 2020). Library generation was performed with the immunoSEQ multiplex PCR assay. TCRdb took over this immuneACCESS table, retaining in-frame rearrangements with V and J assigned. Such tables are incomplete; in checked studies, under half of the missing clones stem from an unresolved V gene, and the remainder is unexplained. This sample holds some 58,000 clones; approximately 86% were observed only once. Of the sample, 0.9% to 1.5% falls within the top ten clones. The material sequenced was peripheral blood. Receptors originate from a man aged 35-49 years with acute or convalescent COVID-19.

The V call is TRBV12-3 or TRBV12-4, the J call TRBJ1-1, with a weak D call TRBD1 (5 bases). Trimming took 5 bases from V and 7 from J, leaving 14 bases between them. The CDR3 runs to 13 residues. Here the CDR3 reads CASSLVNRYEAFF. The CDR3 region has the DNA TGTGCCAGCAGTCTTGTTAACAGGTATGAAGCTTTCTTT.

This clone was counted only a few times. The chain recombines TRBV5-1 with TRBJ1-2; 7 bases fit TRBD1. The CDR3 contains 13 residues. Per the germline V gene, CDR1 is SGHRS and CDR2 is YFSETQ. The trim removed 4 bases at V and 5 bases at J, leaving 5 bases unmatched. CDR3 in amino acids: CASSTGEPYGYTF. CDR3 DNA: TGCGCCAGCAGCACAGGGGAACCTTATGGCTACACCTTC.

The CDR3 is CAWSGEQRNNSPLHF. The CDR3 nucleotides are TGTGCCTGGAGTGGAGAACAGCGGAATAATTCACCCCTCCACTTT. The chain is built from TRBV30 and TRBJ1-6; D remains unclear. CDR1 and CDR2 (germline): GTSNPN, SVGIG (reference sequence). Trimming stripped 1 base from V and 5 bases from J, with 12 bases between. This CDR3 has 15 amino acids.

The CDR3 spells CASSMGGGEQYF. For the CDR3, the DNA is TGTGCCAGTAGTATGGGCGGGGGCGAGCAGTACTTC. The chain is built from TRBV19 and TRBJ2-7, with 7 bases lining up with TRBD2. CDR1 is LNHDA, CDR2 SQIVND, per germline (reference sequence). CDR3 length equals 12 residues. Losses at the gene ends were 3 bases for V and 6 bases for J; bases not matched to a gene: 2.

The V and J genes are TRBV11-3 and TRBJ2-3; no firm D call. Germline V lookup: CDR1 SGHNT, CDR2 YENEEA. Trimming stripped 1 base from V and 12 bases from J, with 11 bases between. The CDR3 is 12 residues long. This CDR3 is CASSLVIGSQYF. DNA of the CDR3: TGTGCCAGCAGCTTAGTAATCGGGTCCCAGTATTTT. Full variable domain (outside the CDR3, taken from reference TRBV11-3 and TRBJ2-3): EAGVVQSPRYKIIEKKQPVAFWCNPISGHNTLYWYLQNLGQGPELLIRYENEEAVDDSQLPKDRFSAERLKGVDSTLKIQPAELGDSAVYLCASSLVIGSQYFGPGTRLTVL.

This chain links TRBV4-1 with TRBJ1-1; 7 bases map to TRBD1. The CDR3 runs 15 residues. Germline trimming cut 4 bases from V and 1 base from J; bases unmatched to any gene: 6. The germline gives CDR1 MGHRA, CDR2 YSYEKL. CDR3 sequence reads: CASSPTGDGNTEAFF. In nucleotides, the CDR3 is TGCGCCAGCAGCCCCACAGGGGATGGGAACACTGAAGCTTTCTTT.

This chain links TRBV2 with TRBJ1-6, with 10 bases fitting TRBD1. Germline trimming cut 6 bases from V and 12 bases from J; bases unmatched to any gene: 8. The CDR3 consists of 14 residues. The germline V gene has CDR1 SNHLY and CDR2 FYNNEI. In nucleotides, the CDR3 is TGTGCCAGCAGGGGGGGACAGGGGCTTAGACCCCTCCACTTT. Encoded protein: CASRGGQGLRPLHF. Together with reference TRBV2 and TRBJ1-6, the CDR3 gives the full variable domain: EPEVTQTPSHQVTQMGQEVILRCVPISNHLYFYWYRQILGQKVEFLVSFYNNEISEKSEIFDDQFSVERPDGSNFTLKIRSTKLEDSAMYFCASRGGQGLRPLHFGNGTRLTVT.

J is TRBJ2-2 and V is TRBV6-4; 8 nucleotides align to TRBD2. The CDR3 is made up of 16 amino acids. Germline CDR1 and CDR2: MRHNA and SNTAGT. V trimming: 0 bases; J trimming: 3 bases; junction bases outside the gene matches: 3. CDR3 sequence reads: CASSDSGLGDTGELFF. Written as DNA, the CDR3 is TGTGCCAGCAGTGACTCGGGACTAGGGGACACCGGGGAGCTGTTTTTT.

The V and J genes are TRBV11-2 and TRBJ2-3; tentatively, D is TRBD1 (5 bases). From germline, CDR1 is SGHAT and CDR2 FQNNGV. The CDR3 runs to 15 residues. The V and J ends lost 4 bases and 3 bases respectively, with 14 bases between them. The CDR3 region is CASSSSTAGTDTQYF. The CDR3 DNA sequence: TGTGCCAGCAGCTCGTCCACAGCAGGGACAGATACGCAGTATTTT.

The chain combines TRBV11-3 with TRBJ2-4; D is possibly TRBD1 (5 bases). The V and J ends lost 2 bases and 9 bases respectively, with 11 bases between them. The CDR3 runs 13 residues. The germline V gene has CDR1 SGHNT and CDR2 YENEEA. CDR3 coding DNA: TGTGCCAGCAGCTTAAACAGGCATAGCATTCAGTACTTC. This codes for CASSLNRHSIQYF.

The rearrangement uses TRBV6-5 and TRBJ2-1, with a tentative D call TRBD2 (5 bases). The germline V and J ends were trimmed by 0 bases and 9 bases, with 12 bases remaining between them. The germline CDR1 and CDR2 sequences are MNHEY and SVGAGI. The CDR3 covers 14 residues. CDR3 coding DNA: TGTGCCAGCAGTTACTCGAGAGGGATCGGTGAGCAGTTCTTC. It specifies CASSYSRGIGEQFF.

This clone has a single count. The chain is built from TRBV29-1 and TRBJ1-3, with D perhaps matching TRBD1 (5 bases). The germline gives CDR1 SQVTM, CDR2 ANQGSEA. Trimming took 1 base from V and 2 from J, leaving 6 bases between them. This CDR3 has 13 residues. CDR3 in DNA: TGCAGCGTTGAAGGGGGCACTGGAAACACCATATATTTT. It codes for CSVEGGTGNTIYF.

This clone was recorded only once. The J gene is TRBJ1-5, the V gene TRBV2; D ambiguous. The CDR3 consists of 18 residues. V was pared by 0 bases and J by 1 base, with 16 bases between. Per germline, CDR1 SNHLY and CDR2 FYNNEI. CDR3 DNA sequence: TGTGCCAGCAGTGAAGCGACCAGCGGGCCTAGGAGCAATCAGCCCCAGCATTTT. It specifies CASSEATSGPRSNQPQHF.

The chain uses TRBV11-2 and TRBJ1-1; D not resolved. The length of the CDR3 is 15 residues. Trimming stripped 4 bases from V and 0 bases from J, with 12 bases between. Per germline, CDR1 SGHAT and CDR2 FQNNGV. The CDR3 loop reads CASSSRGGMNTEAFF. The CDR3 nucleotides are TGTGCCAGCAGCTCCCGAGGCGGGATGAACACTGAAGCTTTCTTT.